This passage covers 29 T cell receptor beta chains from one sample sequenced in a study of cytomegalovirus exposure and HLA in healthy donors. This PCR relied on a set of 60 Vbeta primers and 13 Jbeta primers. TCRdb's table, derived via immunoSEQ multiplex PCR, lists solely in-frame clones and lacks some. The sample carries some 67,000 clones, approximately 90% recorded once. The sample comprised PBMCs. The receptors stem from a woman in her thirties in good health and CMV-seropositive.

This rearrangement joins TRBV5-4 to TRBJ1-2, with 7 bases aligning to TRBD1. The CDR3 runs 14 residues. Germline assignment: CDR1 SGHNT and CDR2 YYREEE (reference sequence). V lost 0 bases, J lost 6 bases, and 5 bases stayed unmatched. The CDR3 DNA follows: TGTGCCAGCAGCTTGGACAGGGGTTTGAATGGCTACACCTTC. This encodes CASSLDRGLNGYTF.

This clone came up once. The CDR3 coding sequence is TGTGCCAGCAGTGTGGGACTAGCGGGAGTCACCTACGAGCAGTACTTC. This encodes CASSVGLAGVTYEQYF. This chain links TRBV6-1 with TRBJ2-7; TRBD2 aligns across 14 bases. The CDR3 runs to 16 residues. Germline CDR1 and CDR2: MNHNS and SASEGT. Unmatched junction bases numbered 4, after V lost 4 bases and J lost 2 bases.

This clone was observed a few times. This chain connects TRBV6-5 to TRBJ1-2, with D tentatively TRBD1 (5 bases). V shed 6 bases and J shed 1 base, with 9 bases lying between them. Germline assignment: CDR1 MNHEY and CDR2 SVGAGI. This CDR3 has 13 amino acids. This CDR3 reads CASSDSLNYGYTF. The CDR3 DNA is TGTGCCAGCAGCGACAGCCTTAACTATGGCTACACCTTC.

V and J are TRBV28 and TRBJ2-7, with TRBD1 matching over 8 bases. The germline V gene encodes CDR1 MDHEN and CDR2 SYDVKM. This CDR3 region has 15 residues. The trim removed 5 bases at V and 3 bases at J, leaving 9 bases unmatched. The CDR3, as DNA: TGTGCCAGCAGTCCCTTAGGGACAGGCGGCTACGAGCAGTACTTC. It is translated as CASSPLGTGGYEQYF.

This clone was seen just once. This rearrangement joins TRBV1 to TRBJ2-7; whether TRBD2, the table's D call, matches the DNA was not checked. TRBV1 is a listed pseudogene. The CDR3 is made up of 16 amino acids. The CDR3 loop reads CTSSQGLEGAPDEQYF. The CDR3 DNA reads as TGCACCAGCAGCCAAGGGTTAGAGGGTGCCCCAGACGAGCAGTACTTC.

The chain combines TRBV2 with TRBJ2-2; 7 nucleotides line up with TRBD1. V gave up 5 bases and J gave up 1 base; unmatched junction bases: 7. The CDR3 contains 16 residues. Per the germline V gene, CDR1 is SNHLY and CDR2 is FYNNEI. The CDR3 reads CASSRDSPMNTGELFF. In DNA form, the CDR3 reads TGTGCCAGCAGTCGGGACAGCCCGATGAACACCGGGGAGCTGTTTTTT.

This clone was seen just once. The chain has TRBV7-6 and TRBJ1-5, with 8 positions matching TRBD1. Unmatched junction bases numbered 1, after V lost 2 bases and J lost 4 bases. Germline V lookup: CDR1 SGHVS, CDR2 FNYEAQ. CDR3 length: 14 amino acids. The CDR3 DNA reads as TGTGCCAGCAGCTTAAGACAGGGGAATCAGCCCCAGCATTTT. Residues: CASSLRQGNQPQHF.

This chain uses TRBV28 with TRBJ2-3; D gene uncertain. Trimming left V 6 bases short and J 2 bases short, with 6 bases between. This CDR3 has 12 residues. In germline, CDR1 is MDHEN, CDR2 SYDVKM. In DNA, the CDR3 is TGTGCCAGCAGGTCCGTCACAGATACGCAGTATTTT. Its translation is CASRSVTDTQYF. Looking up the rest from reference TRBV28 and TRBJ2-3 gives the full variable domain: DVKVTQSSRYLVKRTGEKVFLECVQDMDHENMFWYRQDPGLGLRLIYFSYDVKMKEKGDIPEGYSVSREKKERFSLILESASTNQTSMYLCASRSVTDTQYFGPGTRLTVL.

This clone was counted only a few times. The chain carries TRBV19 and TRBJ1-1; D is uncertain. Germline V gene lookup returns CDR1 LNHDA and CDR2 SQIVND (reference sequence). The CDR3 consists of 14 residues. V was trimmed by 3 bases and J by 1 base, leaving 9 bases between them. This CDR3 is CASSILNGNTEAFF. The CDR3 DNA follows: TGTGCCAGTAGTATCCTCAACGGGAACACTGAAGCTTTCTTT.

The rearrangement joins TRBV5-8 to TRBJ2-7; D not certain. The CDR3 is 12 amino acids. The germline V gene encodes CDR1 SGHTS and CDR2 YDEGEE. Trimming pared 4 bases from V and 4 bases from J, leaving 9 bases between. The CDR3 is CASSLTRYEQYF. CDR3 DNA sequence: TGTGCCAGCAGCCTGACACGTTACGAGCAGTACTTC.

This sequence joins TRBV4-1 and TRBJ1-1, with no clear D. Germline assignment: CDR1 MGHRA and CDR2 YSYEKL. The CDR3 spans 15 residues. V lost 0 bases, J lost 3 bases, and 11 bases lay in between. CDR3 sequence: CASSQETGADTEAFF. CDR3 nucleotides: TGCGCCAGCAGCCAAGAGACGGGAGCGGACACTGAAGCTTTCTTT.

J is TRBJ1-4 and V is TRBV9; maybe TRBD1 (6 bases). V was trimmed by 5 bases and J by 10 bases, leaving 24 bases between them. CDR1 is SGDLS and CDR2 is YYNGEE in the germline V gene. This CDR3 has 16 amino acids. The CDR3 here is CASSGWAGEDVGKLFF. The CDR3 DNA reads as TGTGCCAGCAGTGGCTGGGCAGGGGAAGATGTTGGAAAACTGTTTTTT.

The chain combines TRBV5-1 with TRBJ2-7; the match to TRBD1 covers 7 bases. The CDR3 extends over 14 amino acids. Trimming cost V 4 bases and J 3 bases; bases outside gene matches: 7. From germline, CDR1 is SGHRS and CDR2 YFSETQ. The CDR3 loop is CASSIGQVYYEQYF. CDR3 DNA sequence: TGCGCCAGCAGCATCGGACAGGTTTACTACGAGCAGTACTTC.

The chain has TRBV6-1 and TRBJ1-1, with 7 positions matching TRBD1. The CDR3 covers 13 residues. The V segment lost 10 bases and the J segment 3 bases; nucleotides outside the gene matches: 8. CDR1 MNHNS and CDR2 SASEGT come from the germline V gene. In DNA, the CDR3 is TGTGCCACACTAAGACAGGGAGACACTGAAGCTTTCTTT. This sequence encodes CATLRQGDTEAFF.

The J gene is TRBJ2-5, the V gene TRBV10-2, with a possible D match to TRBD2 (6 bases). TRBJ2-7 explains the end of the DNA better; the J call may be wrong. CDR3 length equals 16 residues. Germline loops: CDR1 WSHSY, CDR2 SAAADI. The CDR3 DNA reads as TGCGCCAGCAGTGAGAAAATCGTGGGACTTTACTACGAGCAGTACTTC. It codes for CASSEKIVGLYYEQYF.

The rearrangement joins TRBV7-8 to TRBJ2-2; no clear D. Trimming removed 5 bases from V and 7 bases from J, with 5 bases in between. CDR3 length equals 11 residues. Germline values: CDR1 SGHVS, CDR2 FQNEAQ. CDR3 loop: CASSPRGELFF. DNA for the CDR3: TGTGCCAGCAGCCCCCGCGGGGAGCTGTTTTTT.

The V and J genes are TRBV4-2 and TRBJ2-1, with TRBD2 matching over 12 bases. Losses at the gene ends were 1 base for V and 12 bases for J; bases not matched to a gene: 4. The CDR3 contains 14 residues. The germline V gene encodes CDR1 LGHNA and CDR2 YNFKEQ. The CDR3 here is CASSQARLAGVQFF. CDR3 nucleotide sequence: TGTGCCAGCAGCCAAGCCCGACTAGCGGGGGTGCAGTTCTTC.

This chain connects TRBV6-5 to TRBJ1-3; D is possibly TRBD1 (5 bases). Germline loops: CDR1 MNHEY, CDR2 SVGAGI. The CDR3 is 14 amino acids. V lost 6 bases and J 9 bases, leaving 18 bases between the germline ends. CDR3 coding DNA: TGTGCCAGCAGCGACCGGGGGACGTTAGGCACCATATATTTT. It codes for CASSDRGTLGTIYF.

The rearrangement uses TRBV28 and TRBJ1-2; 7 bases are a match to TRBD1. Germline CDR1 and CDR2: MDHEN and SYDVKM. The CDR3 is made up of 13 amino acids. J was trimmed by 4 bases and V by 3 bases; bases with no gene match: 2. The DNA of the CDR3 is TGTGCCAGCAGTTTGACAGGGCCCTATGGCTACACCTTC. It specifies CASSLTGPYGYTF.

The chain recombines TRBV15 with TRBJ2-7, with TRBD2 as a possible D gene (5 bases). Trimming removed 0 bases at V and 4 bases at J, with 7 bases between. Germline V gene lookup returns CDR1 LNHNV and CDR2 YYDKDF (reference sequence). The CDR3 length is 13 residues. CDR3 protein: CATSRDSGYEQYF. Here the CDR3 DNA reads TGTGCCACCAGCAGAGATTCGGGGTACGAGCAGTACTTC.

The CDR3 DNA reads TGTGCCAGCAGCCGGGGGGTAGGGACTAGCGGGGCCACAGATACGCAGTATTTT. This codes for CASSRGVGTSGATDTQYF. This chain uses TRBV11-3 with TRBJ2-3; 13 positions agree with TRBD2. Germline V gene sequence: CDR1 SGHNT, CDR2 YENEEA. Germline trimming cut 5 bases from V and 2 bases from J; bases unmatched to any gene: 10. The CDR3 totals 18 residues.

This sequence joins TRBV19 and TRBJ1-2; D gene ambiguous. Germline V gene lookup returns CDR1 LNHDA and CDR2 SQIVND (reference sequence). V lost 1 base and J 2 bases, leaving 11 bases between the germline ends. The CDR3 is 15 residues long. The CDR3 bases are TGTGCCAGTAGTATAGGAGGGAGGCCCAACTATGGCTACACCTTC. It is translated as CASSIGGRPNYGYTF.

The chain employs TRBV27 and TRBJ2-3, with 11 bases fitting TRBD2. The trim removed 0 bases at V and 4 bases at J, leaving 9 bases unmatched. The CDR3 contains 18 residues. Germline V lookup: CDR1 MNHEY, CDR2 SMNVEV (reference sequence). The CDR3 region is CASSLSRFASGRSDTQYF. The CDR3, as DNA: TGTGCCAGCAGTTTATCCCGGTTCGCTAGCGGGAGGTCAGATACGCAGTATTTT.

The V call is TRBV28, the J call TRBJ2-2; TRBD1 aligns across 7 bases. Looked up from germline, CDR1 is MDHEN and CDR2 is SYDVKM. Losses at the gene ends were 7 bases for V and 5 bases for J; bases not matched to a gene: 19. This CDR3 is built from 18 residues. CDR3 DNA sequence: TGTGCCAGCAATATAGAGGGACAGAGTTATATCGGGACCGGGGAGCTGTTTTTT. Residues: CASNIEGQSYIGTGELFF.

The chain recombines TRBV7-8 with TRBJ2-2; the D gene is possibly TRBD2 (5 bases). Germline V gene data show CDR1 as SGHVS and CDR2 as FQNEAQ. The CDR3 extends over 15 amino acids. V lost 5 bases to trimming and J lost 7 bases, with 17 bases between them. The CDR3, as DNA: TGTGCCAGCAGCCTAAGCGAGGGTAGCGTCGGGGAGCTGTTTTTT. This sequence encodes CASSLSEGSVGELFF.

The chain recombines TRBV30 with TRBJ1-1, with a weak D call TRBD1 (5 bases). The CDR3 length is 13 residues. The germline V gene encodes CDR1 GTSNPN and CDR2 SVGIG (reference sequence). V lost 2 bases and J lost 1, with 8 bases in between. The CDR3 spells CAWSFQGNTEAFF. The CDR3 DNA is TGTGCCTGGAGTTTCCAGGGGAACACTGAAGCTTTCTTT.

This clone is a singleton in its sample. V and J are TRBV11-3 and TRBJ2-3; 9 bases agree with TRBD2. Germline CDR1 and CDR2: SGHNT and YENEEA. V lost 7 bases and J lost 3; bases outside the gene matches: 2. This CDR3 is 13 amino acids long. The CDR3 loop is CASNAGGTDTQYF. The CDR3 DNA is TGTGCCAGCAATGCGGGAGGGACAGATACGCAGTATTTT.

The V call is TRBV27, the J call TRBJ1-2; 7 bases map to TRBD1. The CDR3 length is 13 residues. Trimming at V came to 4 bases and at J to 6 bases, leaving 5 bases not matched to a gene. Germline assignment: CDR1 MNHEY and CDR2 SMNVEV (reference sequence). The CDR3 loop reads CASSSGTADGYTF. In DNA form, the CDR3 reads TGTGCCAGCAGTTCTGGGACAGCCGATGGCTACACCTTC.

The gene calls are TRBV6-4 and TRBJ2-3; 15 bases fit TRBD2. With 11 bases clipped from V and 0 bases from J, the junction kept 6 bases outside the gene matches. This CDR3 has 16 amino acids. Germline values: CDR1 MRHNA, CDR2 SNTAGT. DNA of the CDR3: TGTGCCGGACTAGCGGGAGGGCTGGGAAGCACAGATACGCAGTATTTT. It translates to CAGLAGGLGSTDTQYF.